These 11 T cell receptor beta chains were sequenced from one sample in a study of response to subunit inactivated influenza vaccine (dated by TCRdb to 2017 to 2018). Library creation used RT-PCR. Sequencing used an Illumina HiSeq 2500. Through fastp at Q25 and MiXCR, TCRdb rebuilt clones from the public reads, retaining in-frame beta chains. When rows share a CDR3 protein, they turn into one entry using the most common DNA and genes. Across this sample there are some 520,000 distinct CDR3 sequences, with 16% seen only once. Of the sample, around 3% falls within the top ten clones. The starting material was CD4+ T cells sorted from PBMCs, obtained around 2 years after vaccination. These TCRs come from a man between 50 and 75 years old who received an inactivated influenza vaccine. Donor details come from another sample of the same person, matched by shared clones.

This clonotype showed up many times. This rearrangement joins TRBV10-3 to TRBJ2-3; no definite D call. V lost 10 bases and J 6 bases, leaving 14 bases between the germline ends. This CDR3 region has 12 residues. Germline V CDR1 and CDR2: ENHRY, SYGVKD. In DNA form, the CDR3 reads TGTGCCACCTCAGGACCCTCGGATACGCAGTATTTT. Translating it yields CATSGPSDTQYF.

The chain recombines TRBV27 with TRBJ1-1; 7 nucleotides line up with TRBD1. V was pared by 3 bases and J by 2 bases, with 6 bases of the junction left unmatched. The CDR3 spans 15 residues. In germline, CDR1 is MNHEY, CDR2 SMNVEV (reference sequence). The CDR3 bases are TGTGCCAGCAGTTTGCGGAGGGGGCGAAACACTGAAGCTTTCTTT. Translation gives CASSLRRGRNTEAFF.

This clonotype was observed a few times. The genes are TRBV24-1 and TRBJ2-1; 7 bases line up with TRBD1. V was clipped by 4 bases and J by 2 bases; unmatched bases: 7. In germline, CDR1 is KGHDR, CDR2 SFDVKD. The CDR3 is 16 amino acids. CDR3 protein: CATSESGTAAYNEQFF. The CDR3 DNA follows: TGTGCCACCAGTGAGTCCGGGACAGCAGCCTACAATGAGCAGTTCTTC.

V gene TRBV7-6 combines with J gene TRBJ2-6; D unclear. The V and J ends lost 2 bases and 1 base respectively, with 6 bases between them. From germline, CDR1 is SGHVS and CDR2 FNYEAQ. This CDR3 has 15 amino acids. DNA of the CDR3: TGTGCCAGCAGCTTATCTCCTTCTGGGGCCAACGTCCTGACTTTC. Its protein is CASSLSPSGANVLTF.

This clonotype was observed a handful of times. V is TRBV7-9 and J is TRBJ2-2; 9 nucleotides align to TRBD2. V shed 2 bases, J shed 5 bases, and the junction held 3 bases outside the gene matches. This CDR3 is built from 15 residues. In germline, CDR1 is SEHNR, CDR2 FQNEAQ (reference sequence). Here the CDR3 reads CASSLLAGITGELFF. The CDR3 bases are TGTGCCAGCAGCTTACTAGCGGGAATTACCGGGGAGCTGTTTTTT.

This chain joins TRBV25-1 and TRBJ2-7, with 11 positions matching TRBD1. The CDR3 spans 14 residues. CDR1 MGHDK and CDR2 SYGVNS come from the germline V gene. The ends lost 9 bases at V and 0 bases at J; junction bases unmatched: 4. CDR3 nucleotides: TGTGCCAGTGGGGACAGGGGGAGCTCCTACGAGCAGTACTTC. This codes for CASGDRGSSYEQYF.

This clonotype occurred many times. J is TRBJ1-1 and V is TRBV29-1; no definite D call. The CDR3 is 13 residues long. The germline V gene has CDR1 SQVTM and CDR2 ANQGSEA. The ends were cut back, 0 bases at V and 4 bases at J, with 9 bases in the middle. The DNA of the CDR3 is TGCAGCGTTGAAGACCAGCGGGGCACTGAAGCTTTCTTT. It codes for CSVEDQRGTEAFF.

The V gene is TRBV14, the J gene TRBJ1-5; perhaps TRBD1 as D (6 bases). The CDR3 runs to 14 residues. Deletions cut 4 bases from V and 7 bases from J, with 14 bases between. Germline V gene lookup returns CDR1 SGHDN and CDR2 FVKESK. The CDR3 is CASSRGGIGQPQHF. The CDR3 DNA sequence: TGTGCCAGCAGCCGAGGGGGAATCGGACAGCCCCAGCATTTT. Filled out from reference TRBV14 and TRBJ1-5, the complete variable domain reads EAGVTQFPSHSVIEKGQTVTLRCDPISGHDNLYWYRRVMGKEIKFLLHFVKESKQDESGMPNNRFLAERTGGTYSTLKVQPAELEDSGVYFCASSRGGIGQPQHFGDGTRLSIL.

The J gene is TRBJ2-2, the V gene TRBV7-9, with 8 bases aligning to TRBD2. Trimming at V came to 2 bases and at J to 6 bases, leaving 5 bases not matched to a gene. Germline CDR1 SEHNR, CDR2 FQNEAQ (reference sequence). There are 15 residues in the CDR3. Here the CDR3 reads CASSLPGGLPGELFF. The CDR3 coding sequence is TGTGCCAGCAGCTTACCGGGGGGGTTGCCCGGGGAGCTGTTTTTT.

The chain carries TRBV9 and TRBJ2-4; possibly TRBD2 for D (5 bases). This CDR3 contains 14 residues. The germline V and J ends were trimmed by 0 bases and 8 bases, with 12 bases remaining between them. The V gene's germline CDR1 is SGDLS and CDR2 YYNGEE. The CDR3, as DNA: TGTGCCAGCAGCGTAGGGGAGTTTAGGGACATTCAGTACTTC. Encoded protein: CASSVGEFRDIQYF.

CDR3 loop: CASSQTRGGTEAFF. The CDR3 DNA follows: TGTGCCAGCAGCCAAACCAGGGGGGGTACTGAAGCTTTCTTT. The V gene is TRBV6-1, the J gene TRBJ1-1; 7 nucleotides align to TRBD1. The V and J ends lost 6 bases and 5 bases, in that order; junction bases with no gene match: 9. Looked up from germline, CDR1 is MNHNS and CDR2 is SASEGT. The CDR3 sequence is 14 residues long.